This record covers a single T cell receptor beta chain. The antigen is undetermined. This entry comes from a study of cytomegalovirus exposure and HLA in healthy donors. Study-wide background: Among 150 million to 200 million T cells, an earlier analysis found about 100 million unique TCR beta sequences. Study-level results: Later analysis found that TCR beta chains associated with HLA were more clonally expanded than other, equally common chains. Per a later analysis, about 15,000 TCR beta sequences showed association with HLA alleles at 0.05 false discovery rate.

The CDR3 sequence is 14 residues long. V shed 1 base and J shed 3 bases, with 6 bases lying between them. Looked up from germline, CDR1 is SGHAT and CDR2 is FQNNGV. The PCR contained 60 Vbeta and 13 Jbeta primers. Assay used: immunoSEQ multiplex PCR; TCRdb lists only in-frame clones, some missing. The sample gives over 85,000 clones, about 80% of which show up once; 1.5% to 2.5% is in the top ten. Sequences were obtained from PBMCs. This rearrangement joins TRBV11-2 to TRBJ2-2; no definite D call. The sequence was obtained from a man aged 40-49 years in good health and CMV-seronegative. CDR3 in DNA: TGTGCCAGCAGCTTAGTGTTCGACACCGGGGAGCTGTTTTTT. This sequence encodes CASSLVFDTGELFF.